This is a list of T cell receptor beta chains from one sample in a study of OX40 agonist ivuxolimab in advanced cancers. The table came from immunoSEQ multiplex PCR; TCRdb's copy has only in-frame clones and leaves some out. This sample has 130,000 or so clones, with about 92% found just once. This specimen was CD4+ or CD8+ T cells sorted from blood, taken in a trial of the OX40 agonist ivuxolimab. The receptors stem from an adult with an advanced solid tumor such as melanoma, head and neck, liver or kidney cancer. Both conserved end residues are part of each CDR3.

J: TRBJ2-1
V: TRBV5-1
CDR3: CASSPVSSGEQFF

J: TRBJ1-5
V: TRBV5-1
CDR3: CASSTGDRVNQPQHF

J: TRBJ1-2
V: TRBV5-1
CDR3: CASSLGAGGYTF

J: TRBJ2-5
V: TRBV5-4
CDR3: CASSWDRGRETQYF

J: TRBJ1-5
V: TRBV4-3
CDR3: CASSQARDRRQPQHF

J: TRBJ2-3
V: TRBV5-1
CDR3: CASSPPGGGADTQYF

J: TRBJ2-7
V: TRBV30
CDR3: CAWSVQGQGGTYEQYF

J: TRBJ1-4
V: TRBV5-1
CDR3: CASSSRQGGSNEKLFF

J: TRBJ2-5
V: TRBV20-1
CDR3: CSASGQETQYF

J: TRBJ2-7
V: TRBV5-5
CDR3: CASSPSPGPSYEQYF

J: TRBJ2-3
V: TRBV7-2
CDR3: CASSLNGGAGLVKDTQYF

J: TRBJ2-1
V: TRBV7-2
CDR3: CASSAVPESEQFF

J: TRBJ2-1
V: TRBV7-9
CDR3: CASSLAGTSIPSYNEQFF

J: TRBJ2-3
V: TRBV28
CDR3: CASSPGSQGADTQYF

J: TRBJ1-2
V: TRBV7-2
CDR3: CASSPSWGNYGYTF

J: TRBJ2-5
V: TRBV28
CDR3: CASSSGQGETQYF

J: TRBJ2-6
V: TRBV7-3
CDR3: CASSLVGQASSGANVLTF

J: TRBJ1-4
V: TRBV5-4
CDR3: CASSSNRDRTEKLFF

J: TRBJ2-1
V: TRBV7-6
CDR3: CASSLAPTGQGASEQFF

J: TRBJ2-4
V: TRBV9
CDR3: CASSPDSWADIQYF

J: TRBJ1-4
V: TRBV2
CDR3: CASGLRTGGEKLFF

J: TRBJ1-2
V: TRBV5-1
CDR3: CASSQQGGDPRGYTF

J: TRBJ2-1
V: TRBV11-2
CDR3: CASSFGSSVGSYNEQFF

J: TRBJ1-4
V: TRBV28
CDR3: CASTIGSPTNEKLFF

J: TRBJ1-2
V: TRBV19
CDR3: CASSPPGSYGYTF

J: TRBJ1-2
V: TRBV2
CDR3: CARELGTGGAGGYTF

J: TRBJ1-1
V: TRBV9
CDR3: CASSVGGYGTEAFF

J: TRBJ1-2
V: TRBV4-1
CDR3: CASSQVLRGVNGYTF